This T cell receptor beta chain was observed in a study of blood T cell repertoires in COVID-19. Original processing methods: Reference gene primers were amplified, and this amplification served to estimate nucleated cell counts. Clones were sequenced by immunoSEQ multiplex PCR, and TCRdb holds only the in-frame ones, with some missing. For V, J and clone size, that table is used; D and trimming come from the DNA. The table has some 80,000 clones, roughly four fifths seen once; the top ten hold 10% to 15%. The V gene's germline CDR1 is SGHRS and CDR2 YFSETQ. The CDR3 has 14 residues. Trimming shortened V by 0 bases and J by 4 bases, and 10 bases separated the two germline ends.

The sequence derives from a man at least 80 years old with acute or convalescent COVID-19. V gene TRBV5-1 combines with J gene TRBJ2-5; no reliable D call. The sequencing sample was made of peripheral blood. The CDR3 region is CASSLGNPRETQYF. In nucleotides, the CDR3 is TGCGCCAGCAGCTTGGGAAACCCCAGAGAGACCCAGTACTTC.